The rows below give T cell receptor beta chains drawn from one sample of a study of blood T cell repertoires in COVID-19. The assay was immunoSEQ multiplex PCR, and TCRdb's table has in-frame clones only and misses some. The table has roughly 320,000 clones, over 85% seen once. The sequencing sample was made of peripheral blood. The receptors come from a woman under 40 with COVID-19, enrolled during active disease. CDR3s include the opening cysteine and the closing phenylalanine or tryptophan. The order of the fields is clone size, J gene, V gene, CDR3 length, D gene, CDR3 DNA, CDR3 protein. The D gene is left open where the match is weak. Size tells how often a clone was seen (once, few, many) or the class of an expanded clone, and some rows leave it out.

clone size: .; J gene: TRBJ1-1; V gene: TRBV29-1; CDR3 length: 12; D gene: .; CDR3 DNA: TGCAGCGTTGGTGATGGGGGGACTGAAGCTTTCTTT; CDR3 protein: CSVGDGGTEAFF
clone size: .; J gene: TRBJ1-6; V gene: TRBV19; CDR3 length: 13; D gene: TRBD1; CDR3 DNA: TGTGCCAGTAGTACGTCAGGGGGGTCACCCCTCCACTTT; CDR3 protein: CASSTSGGSPLHF
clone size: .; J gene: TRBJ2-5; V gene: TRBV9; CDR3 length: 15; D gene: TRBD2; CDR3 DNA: TGTGCCAGCAGTTCTAGCGGGGGGAGGAGAGAGACCCAGTACTTC; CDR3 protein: CASSSSGGRRETQYF
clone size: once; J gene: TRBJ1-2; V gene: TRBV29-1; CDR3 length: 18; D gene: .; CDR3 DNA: TGCAGCGTTGAAGATTTTTTTGTCGAGGGTAGGATGTTCGGGGGCTACACCTTC; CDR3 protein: CSVEDFFVEGRMFGGYTF
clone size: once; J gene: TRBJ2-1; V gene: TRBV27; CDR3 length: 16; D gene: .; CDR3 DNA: TGTGCCAGCAGGAGAAGACGGGACTCTGCCTACAATGAGCAGTTCTTC; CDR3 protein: CASRRRRDSAYNEQFF
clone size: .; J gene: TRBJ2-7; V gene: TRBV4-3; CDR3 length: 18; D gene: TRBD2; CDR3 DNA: TGCGCCAGCAGCCAAGGTCCCAGCGGGGGCCTGAGCTCCTACGAGCAGTACTTC; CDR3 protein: CASSQGPSGGLSSYEQYF
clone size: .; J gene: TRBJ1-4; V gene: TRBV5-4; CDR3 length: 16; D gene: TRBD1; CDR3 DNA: TGTGCCAGCAGCCCGCCCCCAGGGACAGGGCCCGTAAAACTGTTTTTT; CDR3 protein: CASSPPPGTGPVKLFF
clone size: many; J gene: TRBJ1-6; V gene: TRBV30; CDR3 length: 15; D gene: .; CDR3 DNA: TGTGCCTGGAGTCCAGGGCCGGAAAATAATTCACCCCTCCACTTT; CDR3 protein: CAWSPGPENNSPLHF
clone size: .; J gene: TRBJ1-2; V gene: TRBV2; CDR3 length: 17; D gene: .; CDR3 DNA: TGTGCCAGCAGTGAATCTGCGATCCCAACAGTAAACTATGGCTACACCTTC; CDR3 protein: CASSESAIPTVNYGYTF
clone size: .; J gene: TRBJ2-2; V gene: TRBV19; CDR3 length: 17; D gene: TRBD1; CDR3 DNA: TGTGCCAGTAGTTCCTGGGACAGGTTCACGAACACCGGGGAGCTGTTTTTT; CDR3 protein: CASSSWDRFTNTGELFF
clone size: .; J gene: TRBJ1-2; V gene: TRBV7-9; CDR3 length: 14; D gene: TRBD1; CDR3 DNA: TGTGCCAGCAGCCACCCGGGACAGGACTATGGCTACACCTTC; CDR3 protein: CASSHPGQDYGYTF
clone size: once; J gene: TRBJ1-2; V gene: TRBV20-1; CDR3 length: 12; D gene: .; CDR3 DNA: TGCAGTGCTAGTGCACGGAACTATGGCTACACCTTC; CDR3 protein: CSASARNYGYTF
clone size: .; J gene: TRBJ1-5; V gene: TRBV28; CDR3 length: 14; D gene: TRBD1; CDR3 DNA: TGTGCCAGCAGTTTCCCACAGGGGAATCAGCCCCAGCATTTT; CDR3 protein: CASSFPQGNQPQHF
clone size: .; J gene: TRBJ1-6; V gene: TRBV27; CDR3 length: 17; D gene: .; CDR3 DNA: TGTGCCAGCAGTTTAAAGGAGCAGAGCTCCTATAATTCACCCCTCCACTTT; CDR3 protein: CASSLKEQSSYNSPLHF
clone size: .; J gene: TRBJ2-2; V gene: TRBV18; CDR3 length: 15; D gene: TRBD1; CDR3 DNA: TGTGCCAGCTCACCCTGGACAGGAAACACCGGGGAGCTGTTTTTT; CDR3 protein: CASSPWTGNTGELFF
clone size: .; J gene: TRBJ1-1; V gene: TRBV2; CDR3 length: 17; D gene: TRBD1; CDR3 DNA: TGTGCCAGCAGACTTATCGGGACAGGGAGTAAGAACACTGAAGCTTTCTTT; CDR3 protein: CASRLIGTGSKNTEAFF
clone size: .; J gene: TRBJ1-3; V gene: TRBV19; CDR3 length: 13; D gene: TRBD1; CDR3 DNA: TGTGCCAGTAGTATTAATAAAAACAGGGGAATACATTTT; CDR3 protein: CASSINKNRGIHF
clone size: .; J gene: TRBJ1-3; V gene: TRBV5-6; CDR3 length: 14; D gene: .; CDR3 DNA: TGTGCCAGCAGCTTGTTGGGCTCGGGAAACACCATATATTTT; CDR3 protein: CASSLLGSGNTIYF
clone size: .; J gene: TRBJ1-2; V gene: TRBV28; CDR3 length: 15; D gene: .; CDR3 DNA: TGTGCCAGCACCCCCCCCGCGGGGCAGGGAAGTGGCTACACCTTC; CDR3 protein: CASTPPAGQGSGYTF
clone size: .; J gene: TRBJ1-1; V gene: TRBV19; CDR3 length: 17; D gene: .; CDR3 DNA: TGTGCCAGTAGTGCCCCCTCACGGGGTCGGGCGAACACTGAAGCTTTCTTT; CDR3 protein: CASSAPSRGRANTEAFF
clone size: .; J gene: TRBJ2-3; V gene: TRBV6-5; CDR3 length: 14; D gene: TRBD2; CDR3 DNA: TGTGCCAGCAGACCCGGGACTAGCGGAGATACGCAGTATTTT; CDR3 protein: CASRPGTSGDTQYF
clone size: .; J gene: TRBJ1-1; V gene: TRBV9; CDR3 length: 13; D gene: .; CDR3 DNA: TGTGCCAGCAGCGCCTACCGCGGCACTGAAGCTTTCTTT; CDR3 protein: CASSAYRGTEAFF
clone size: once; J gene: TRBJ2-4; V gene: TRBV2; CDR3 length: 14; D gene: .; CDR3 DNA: TGTGCCAGCAGCCCGCTGGCAGGGGGGACCATTCAGTACTTC; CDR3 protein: CASSPLAGGTIQYF
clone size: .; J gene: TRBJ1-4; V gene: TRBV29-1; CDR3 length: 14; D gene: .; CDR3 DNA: TGCAGCGTTGAATTGTTGGGGGCCGAAGAAAAACTGTTTTTT; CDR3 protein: CSVELLGAEEKLFF
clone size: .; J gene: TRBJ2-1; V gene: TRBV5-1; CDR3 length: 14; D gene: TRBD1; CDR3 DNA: TGCGCCAGCAGCCCGGGACAGGAAAAGAATGAGCAGTTCTTC; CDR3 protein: CASSPGQEKNEQFF
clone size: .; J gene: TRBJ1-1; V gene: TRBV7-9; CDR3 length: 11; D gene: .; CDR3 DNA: TGTGCCAGCAGACAGACAGACGAAGCTTTCTTT; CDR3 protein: CASRQTDEAFF
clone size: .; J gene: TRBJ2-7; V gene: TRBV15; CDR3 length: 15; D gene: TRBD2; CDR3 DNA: TGTGCCACCAGCAGAGATCGGGGGGGCCACTACGAGCAGTACTTC; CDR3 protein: CATSRDRGGHYEQYF
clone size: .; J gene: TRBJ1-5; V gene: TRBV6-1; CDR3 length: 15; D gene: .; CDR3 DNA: TGTGCCAGCAGTGAACCCCTCCGGAGCAATCAGCCCCAGCATTTT; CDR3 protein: CASSEPLRSNQPQHF
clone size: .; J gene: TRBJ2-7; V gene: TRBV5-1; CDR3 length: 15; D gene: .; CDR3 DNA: TGCGCCAGCAGCTCCTCTAGCGCCACCTCCTACGAGCAGTACTTC; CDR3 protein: CASSSSSATSYEQYF
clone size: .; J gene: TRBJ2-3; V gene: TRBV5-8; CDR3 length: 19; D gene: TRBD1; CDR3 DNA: TGTGCCAGCAGCAAAGAGGGACAGGGGGATTTACTTAGCACAGATACGCAGTATTTT; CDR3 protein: CASSKEGQGDLLSTDTQYF
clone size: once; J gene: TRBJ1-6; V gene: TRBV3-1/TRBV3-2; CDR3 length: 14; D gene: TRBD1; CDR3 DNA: TGTGCCAGCAGCCCGAGACAGGGTAGTTCACCCCTCCACTTT; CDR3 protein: CASSPRQGSSPLHF
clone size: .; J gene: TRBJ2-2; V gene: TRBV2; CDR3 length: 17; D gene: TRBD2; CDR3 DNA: TGTGCCATCCGACCGGGGGGACCTAGAGCGAACACCGGGGAGCTGTTTTTT; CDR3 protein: CAIRPGGPRANTGELFF
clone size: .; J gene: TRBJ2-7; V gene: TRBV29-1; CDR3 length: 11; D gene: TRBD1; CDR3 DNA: TGCAGCGTTGGAGACAGGGCCGAGCAGTACTTC; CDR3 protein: CSVGDRAEQYF
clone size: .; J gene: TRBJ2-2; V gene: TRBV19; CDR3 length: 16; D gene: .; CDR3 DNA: TGTGCCAGTACCCATAGGGCAGGGTGGTCCACCGGGGAGCTGTTTTTT; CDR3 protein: CASTHRAGWSTGELFF
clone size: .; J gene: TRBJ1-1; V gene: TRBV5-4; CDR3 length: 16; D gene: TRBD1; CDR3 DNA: TGTGCCAGCAGCTTGGGGGGGACAGGGTGGAGGACTGAAGCTTTCTTT; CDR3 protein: CASSLGGTGWRTEAFF
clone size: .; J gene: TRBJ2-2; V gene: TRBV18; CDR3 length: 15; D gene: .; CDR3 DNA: TGTGCCAGCTCACCAACAGTCTCGAACACCGGGGAGCTGTTTTTT; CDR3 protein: CASSPTVSNTGELFF
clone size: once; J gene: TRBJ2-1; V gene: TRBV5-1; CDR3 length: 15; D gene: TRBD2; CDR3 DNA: TGCGCCAGCAGCTTGTTGCGGGGGTCGAACAATGAGCAGTTCTTC; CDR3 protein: CASSLLRGSNNEQFF
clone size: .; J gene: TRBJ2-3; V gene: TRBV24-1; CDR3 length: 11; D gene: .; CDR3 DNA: TGCCAGGTATGGCACACAGATACGCAGTATTTT; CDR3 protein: CQVWHTDTQYF
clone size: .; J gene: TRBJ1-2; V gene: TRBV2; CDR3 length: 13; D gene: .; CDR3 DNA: TGTGCCAGCAGCGTTACTAGGTCGGAGGGCTACACCTTC; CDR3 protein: CASSVTRSEGYTF
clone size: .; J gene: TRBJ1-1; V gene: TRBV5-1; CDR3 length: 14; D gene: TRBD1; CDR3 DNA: TGCGCCAGCAGCGGGACAGGGGTAAACACTGAAGCTTTCTTT; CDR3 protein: CASSGTGVNTEAFF
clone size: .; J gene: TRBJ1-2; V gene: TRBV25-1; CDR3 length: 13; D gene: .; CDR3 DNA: TGTGCCAGCAGTGGAACAGGTATCTATGGCTACACCTTC; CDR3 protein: CASSGTGIYGYTF
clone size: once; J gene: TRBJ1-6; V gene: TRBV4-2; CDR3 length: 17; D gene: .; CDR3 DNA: TGTGCCAGCAGCCAAGAGGCAGGGGTACTTGTTAATTCACCCCTCCACTTT; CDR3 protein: CASSQEAGVLVNSPLHF
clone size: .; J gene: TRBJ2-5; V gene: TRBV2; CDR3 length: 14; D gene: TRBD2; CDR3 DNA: TGTGCCAGCACGCAGGGACTAGACGGGGAGACCCAGTACTTC; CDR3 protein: CASTQGLDGETQYF
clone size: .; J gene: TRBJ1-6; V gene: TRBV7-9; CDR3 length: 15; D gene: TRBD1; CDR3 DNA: TGTGCCAGCAGCTTAACAGGGGCTCCTAATTCACCCCTCCACTTT; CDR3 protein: CASSLTGAPNSPLHF
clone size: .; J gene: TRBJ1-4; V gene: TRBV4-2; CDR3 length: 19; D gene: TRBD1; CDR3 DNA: TGTGCCAGCAGCCCAGGGGGGCAGGGTAGTGCGCCAACTAATGAAAAACTGTTTTTT; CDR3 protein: CASSPGGQGSAPTNEKLFF
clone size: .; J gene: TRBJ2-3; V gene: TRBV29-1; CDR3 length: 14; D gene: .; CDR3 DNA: TGCAGCGTCGACTCGGCAGGGGGGACAGATACGCAGTATTTT; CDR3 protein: CSVDSAGGTDTQYF
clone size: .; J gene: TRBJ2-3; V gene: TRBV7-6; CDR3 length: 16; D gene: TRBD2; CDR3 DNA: TGTGCCAGCAGTCGACCTAGCGGGGGGGCGACAGATACGCAGTATTTT; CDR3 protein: CASSRPSGGATDTQYF
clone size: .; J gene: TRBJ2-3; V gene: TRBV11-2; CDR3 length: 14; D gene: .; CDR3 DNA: TGTGCCAGCAGCTCCGTACAGGGGCGGGGTTATGTGAATTTT; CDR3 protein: CASSSVQGRGYVNF
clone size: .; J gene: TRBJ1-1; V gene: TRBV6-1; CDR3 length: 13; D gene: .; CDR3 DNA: TGTGCCAGCAGTGAAGCCCGGGGGGCTGAAGCTTTCTTT; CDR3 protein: CASSEARGAEAFF
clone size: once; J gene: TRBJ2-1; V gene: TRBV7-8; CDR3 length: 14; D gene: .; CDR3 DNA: TGTGCCAGCAGCTTAGCGCCATCCAGCCGGGTCCAGTTCTTC; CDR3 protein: CASSLAPSSRVQFF
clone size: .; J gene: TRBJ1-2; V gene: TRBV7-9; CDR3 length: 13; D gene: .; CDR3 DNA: TGTGCCAGCAGCCTACAGGGCGTCGATGGCTACACCTTC; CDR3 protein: CASSLQGVDGYTF
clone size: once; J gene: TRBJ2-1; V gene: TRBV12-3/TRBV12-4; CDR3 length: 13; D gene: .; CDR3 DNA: TGTGCCAGCAGACTACTCCGGGTCAATGAGCAGTTCTTC; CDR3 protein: CASRLLRVNEQFF